This T cell receptor beta chain was captured in a study of blood T cell repertoires in COVID-19. The overall study: From the United States, Italy and Spain came samples of acute and convalescent COVID-19.

The CDR3 has 15 amino acids. From germline, CDR1 is SGHRS and CDR2 YFSETQ. V dropped 5 bases and J dropped 5 bases, with 17 bases sitting between them. The protocol was immunoSEQ multiplex PCR, while the TCRdb copy is restricted to in-frame clones and leaves out a portion. This table holds 350,000 or so clones, 80% to 90% found once. This clonotype was obtained from a man aged 25 to 40 with active or convalescent COVID-19. The rearrangement joins TRBV5-1 to TRBJ1-5; no clear D. Input material: peripheral blood. The CDR3 protein is CASRCFKEEDQPQHF. The CDR3 DNA sequence: TGCGCCAGCAGATGTTTCAAGGAGGAAGATCAGCCCCAGCATTTT.